This passage covers 30 T cell receptor beta chains from one sample sequenced in a study of T cell responses to AZD1222 COVID-19 vaccine. Assay: immunoSEQ multiplex PCR; the TCRdb copy retains only in-frame clones and omits some. The sample carries over 120,000 clones, approximately 91% recorded once. Sequenced material: peripheral blood, taken 28 days after the second dose of the MenACWY control vaccine. The receptors were gathered from an adult who received the MenACWY meningococcal vaccine as a control.

This clone was seen a handful of times. V usage is TRBV28 and J usage is TRBJ1-2; D unresolved. This CDR3 comprises 11 residues. The V gene lost 2 bases and the J gene lost 7 bases, with 5 bases spanning the gap. In germline, CDR1 is MDHEN, CDR2 SYDVKM. CDR3 in DNA: TGTGCCAGCAGTTTAGGGCGTGGCTACACCTTC. Residues: CASSLGRGYTF.

J is TRBJ2-3 and V is TRBV5-1; D perhaps matches TRBD1 (6 bases). This CDR3 contains 14 residues. V lost 4 bases, J lost 2 bases, and 11 bases lay in between. Germline CDR1 SGHRS, CDR2 YFSETQ. CDR3 loop: CASSAQGYTDTQYF. Here the CDR3 DNA reads TGCGCCAGCAGCGCACAGGGATACACAGATACGCAGTATTTT.

The chain employs TRBV27 and TRBJ1-6, with a possible D match to TRBD1 (5 bases). Per the germline V gene, CDR1 is MNHEY and CDR2 is SMNVEV (reference sequence). V dropped 2 bases and J dropped 9 bases, with 11 bases sitting between them. The CDR3 contains 14 residues. The CDR3 reads CASSLIPRVSPLHF. The CDR3 DNA follows: TGTGCCAGCAGTTTAATTCCCAGGGTTTCACCCCTCCACTTT.

V gene TRBV5-5 combines with J gene TRBJ2-1; 11 bases fit TRBD2. The trim removed 4 bases at V and 9 bases at J, leaving 12 bases unmatched. Looked up from germline, CDR1 is SGHKS and CDR2 is YYEKEE (reference sequence). The CDR3 sequence is 16 residues long. For the CDR3, the DNA is TGTGCCAGCAGCCCCGGACTAGCGGGCCAACGAGGTGAGCAGTTCTTC. The encoded protein is CASSPGLAGQRGEQFF. The full variable domain, its missing parts supplied by reference TRBV5-5 and TRBJ2-1, is DAGVTQSPTHLIKTRGQQVTLRCSPISGHKSVSWYQQVLGQGPQFIFQYYEKEERGRGNFPDRFSARQFPNYSSELNVNALLLGDSALYLCASSPGLAGQRGEQFFGPGTRLTVL.

The rearrangement uses TRBV29-1 and TRBJ1-1; D is undetermined. This CDR3 spans 13 amino acids. Deletions cut 3 bases from V and 4 bases from J, with 12 bases between. The V gene's germline CDR1 is SQVTM and CDR2 ANQGSEA. The chain's CDR3 is CSVDPYIVTEAFF. For the CDR3, the DNA is TGCAGCGTTGACCCCTACATAGTCACTGAAGCTTTCTTT.

This sequence joins TRBV11-3 and TRBJ1-4; TRBD1 might be the D (5 bases). This CDR3 spans 16 amino acids. Trimming took off 5 bases at V and 3 bases at J, with 16 bases between the two ends. CDR1 and CDR2 from the germline V gene are SGHNT and YENEEA. CDR3 sequence (DNA): TGTGCCAGCAGCGCCACGACCCAGGGAGCTAATGAAAAACTGTTTTTT. Its translation is CASSATTQGANEKLFF.

The chain joins TRBV7-9 to TRBJ1-1; D is undetermined. CDR1 and CDR2 from the germline V gene are SEHNR and FQNEAQ (reference sequence). V lost 6 bases, J lost 6 bases, and 8 bases lay in between. The CDR3 is made up of 11 amino acids. The CDR3 reads CASSGLSEAFF. CDR3 in DNA: TGTGCCAGCAGTGGGCTCTCTGAAGCTTTCTTT.

V usage is TRBV19 and J usage is TRBJ2-7, with D unclear. V was shortened by 4 bases and J by 7 bases, with 17 bases between the two germline ends. The CDR3 contains 14 residues. Germline CDR1 LNHDA, CDR2 SQIVND (reference sequence). The CDR3 spells CASSTDTLAREQYF. DNA of the CDR3: TGTGCCAGTAGTACCGACACCCTGGCTAGGGAGCAGTACTTC.

This sequence joins TRBV5-1 and TRBJ2-1, with D possibly TRBD2 on 6 matching bases. Germline lookup yields CDR1 SGHRS and CDR2 YFSETQ. V gave up 0 bases and J gave up 3 bases, with 10 bases separating them. The CDR3 is 15 amino acids. The CDR3 reads CASSLALAVYNEQFF. In DNA, the CDR3 is TGCGCCAGCAGCTTGGCCTTAGCGGTCTACAATGAGCAGTTCTTC.

The chain combines TRBV10-1 with TRBJ1-6, with 8 bases lining up with TRBD1. Losses at the gene ends were 8 bases for V and 9 bases for J; bases not matched to a gene: 12. CDR3 length: 15 amino acids. Germline V lookup: CDR1 WNHNN, CDR2 SYGVQD (reference sequence). The chain's CDR3 is CASGGTGGRSSPLHF. CDR3 coding DNA: TGCGCCAGCGGCGGTACAGGGGGGCGGAGTTCACCCCTCCACTTT.

The chain links TRBV7-8 to TRBJ1-5; TRBD1 matches 7 bases. CDR1 and CDR2 (germline): SGHVS, FQNEAQ. The CDR3 sequence is 17 residues long. Germline trimming cut 1 base from V and 0 bases from J; bases unmatched to any gene: 6. CDR3 residues: CASSLVEGAASNQPQHF. As DNA, the CDR3 is TGTGCCAGCAGCTTAGTAGAGGGGGCAGCTAGCAATCAGCCCCAGCATTTT.

The V gene is TRBV13, the J gene TRBJ2-7; D uncertain. Trimming pared 5 bases from V and 2 bases from J, leaving 13 bases between. CDR1 is PRHDT and CDR2 is FYEKMQ in the germline V gene (reference sequence). The length of the CDR3 is 14 residues. Written as DNA, the CDR3 is TGTGCCAGCAGCGTAAGACTGCTGCCCTACGAGCAGTACTTC. It translates to CASSVRLLPYEQYF.

This sequence joins TRBV7-2 and TRBJ1-6; 8 bases line up with TRBD1. Germline trimming cut 3 bases from V and 7 bases from J; bases unmatched to any gene: 5. The CDR3 is 15 amino acids. Germline lookup yields CDR1 SGHTA and CDR2 FQGNSA. The CDR3 here is CASSFGRTGNSPLHF. DNA of the CDR3: TGTGCCAGCAGCTTTGGAAGGACAGGGAATTCACCCCTCCACTTT.

This clone was seen just once. The V and J genes are TRBV3-1 (or the pseudogene TRBV3-2) and TRBJ1-2; D perhaps matches TRBD1 (6 bases). Germline assignment: CDR1 LGHDT and CDR2 YNNKEL (reference sequence). The CDR3 length is 16 residues. Trimming took 10 bases from V and 4 from J, leaving 25 bases between them. The CDR3 loop reads CANLGTPPPIGYGYTF. CDR3 coding DNA: TGTGCCAACCTAGGGACACCCCCGCCCATTGGCTATGGCTACACCTTC.

The chain combines TRBV19 with TRBJ2-3, with TRBD1 matching 7 bases. This CDR3 is built from 14 residues. With 3 bases clipped from V and 5 bases from J, the junction kept 5 bases outside the gene matches. Germline V gives CDR1 LNHDA, CDR2 SQIVND (reference sequence). CDR3 in DNA: TGTGCCAGTAGTATCCGACAGGGTGGAGATACGCAGTATTTT. It encodes CASSIRQGGDTQYF.

The V and J genes are TRBV5-1 and TRBJ1-1; a possible D gene is TRBD1 (5 bases). Germline V gene sequence: CDR1 SGHRS, CDR2 YFSETQ. The V end was cut by 3 bases, the J end by 4 bases, with 19 bases between. CDR3 length: 16 amino acids. CDR3 loop: CASSYSQWGRVTEAFF. The CDR3 DNA sequence: TGCGCCAGCAGCTACTCCCAGTGGGGCAGGGTCACTGAAGCTTTCTTT. Combining the CDR3 with reference TRBV5-1 and TRBJ1-1 gives the whole variable domain KAGVTQTPRYLIKTRGQQVTLSCSPISGHRSVSWYQQTPGQGLQFLFEYFSETQRNKGNFPGRFSGRQFSNSRSEMNVSTLELGDSALYLCASSYSQWGRVTEAFFGQGTRLTVV.

The chain uses TRBV4-1 and TRBJ1-1; 11 bases match TRBD1. The CDR3 loop spans 16 amino acids. Germline assignment: CDR1 MGHRA and CDR2 YSYEKL. The J segment lost 5 bases and the V segment lost 1 base, leaving 6 bases of the junction unmatched. CDR3 coding DNA: TGCGCCAGCAGCCAAGCCGGACAGGGGGCGCTGACTGAAGCTTTCTTT. Translation gives CASSQAGQGALTEAFF.

J is TRBJ2-7 and V is TRBV10-3, with D unresolved. The CDR3 is 13 amino acids. CDR1 and CDR2 from the germline V gene are ENHRY and SYGVKD. Trimming removed 3 bases at V and 1 base at J, with 7 bases between. DNA of the CDR3: TGTGCCATCAGTGAAAACCAGTCCTACGAGCAGTACTTC. This translates into CAISENQSYEQYF.

For this clone: The same CDR3 arises from other DNA sequences in this sample as well. V gene TRBV5-1 combines with J gene TRBJ2-3; TRBD1 matches at 8 bases. CDR1 and CDR2 from the germline V gene are SGHRS and YFSETQ. J lost 4 bases, V lost 2 bases, and 6 bases had no gene match. The CDR3 length is 15 residues. In DNA form, the CDR3 reads TGCGCCAGCAGCTTTTCCGGACAGGGCCCAGATACGCAGTATTTT. It encodes CASSFSGQGPDTQYF.

This clone has more than one count but fewer than ten. Written as DNA, the CDR3 is TGTGCCAGCAGCTTAGTTCGGGGTTCTGGCTACACCTTC. Translation: CASSLVRGSGYTF. The chain uses TRBV11-2 and TRBJ1-2; D unresolved. The CDR3 loop spans 13 amino acids. Germline V lookup: CDR1 SGHAT, CDR2 FQNNGV. Trimming stripped 1 base from V and 7 bases from J, with 10 bases between.

This clone appeared a few times. The J gene is TRBJ1-4, the V gene TRBV5-4, with 8 bases identical to TRBD1. This CDR3 spans 15 amino acids. Germline values: CDR1 SGHNT, CDR2 YYREEE (reference sequence). The ends lost 3 bases at V and 3 bases at J; junction bases unmatched: 4. This chain's CDR3 is CASSSSTGANEKLFF. The DNA for the CDR3 is TGTGCCAGCAGCTCTTCGACAGGGGCTAATGAAAAACTGTTTTTT. Full variable domain (outside the CDR3, taken from reference TRBV5-4 and TRBJ1-4): ETGVTQSPTHLIKTRGQQVTLRCSSQSGHNTVSWYQQALGQGPQFIFQYYREEENGRGNFPPRFSGLQFPNYSSELNVNALELDDSALYLCASSSSTGANEKLFFGSGTQLSVL.

The chain uses TRBV7-9 and TRBJ1-2; TRBD1 matches 9 bases. This CDR3 contains 18 residues. CDR1 SEHNR and CDR2 FQNEAQ come from the germline V gene (reference sequence). V lost 8 bases, J lost 3 bases, and 19 bases stayed unmatched. CDR3 residues: CASSRFLSGDRVYYGYTF. As DNA, the CDR3 is TGTGCCAGCTCGCGATTCCTCTCGGGGGACAGGGTCTACTATGGCTACACCTTC.

The chain couples TRBV30 to TRBJ1-4, with D perhaps matching TRBD1 (6 bases). The CDR3 runs 14 residues. V lost 1 base, J lost 5 bases, and 11 bases lay in between. Germline lookup yields CDR1 GTSNPN and CDR2 SVGIG (reference sequence). In nucleotides, the CDR3 is TGTGCCTGGAGTGCCCCAGGGGTGAATGAAAAACTGTTTTTT. Protein: CAWSAPGVNEKLFF. Looking up the rest from reference TRBV30 and TRBJ1-4 gives the full variable domain: SQTIHQWPATLVQPVGSPLSLECTVEGTSNPNLYWYRQAAGRGLQLLFYSVGIGQISSEVPQNLSASRPQDRQFILSSKKLLLSDSGFYLCAWSAPGVNEKLFFGSGTQLSVL.

This chain connects TRBV4-1 to TRBJ2-2; 11 bases map to TRBD1. Trimming cost V 3 bases and J 6 bases; bases outside gene matches: 6. The CDR3 runs 16 residues. Germline CDR1 and CDR2: MGHRA and YSYEKL. CDR3 sequence: CASSHPPGQGAGELFF. The CDR3 bases are TGCGCCAGCAGCCATCCACCGGGACAGGGGGCCGGGGAGCTGTTTTTT.

The chain has TRBV6-1 and TRBJ1-5, with no clear D. Germline CDR1 MNHNS, CDR2 SASEGT. The CDR3 runs to 12 residues. The germline V and J ends were trimmed by 2 bases and 5 bases, with 4 bases remaining between them. The CDR3 here is CASSEHDQPQHF. The CDR3 coding sequence is TGTGCCAGCAGTGAACACGATCAGCCCCAGCATTTT.

The V gene is TRBV5-6, the J gene TRBJ1-1; 8 bases map to TRBD1. CDR1 is SGHDT and CDR2 is YYEEEE in the germline V gene. The V segment lost 4 bases and the J segment 7 bases; nucleotides outside the gene matches: 12. This CDR3 has 15 residues. CDR3 protein: CASSRSGTGFVEAFF. CDR3 DNA sequence: TGTGCCAGCAGCCGGTCCGGGACAGGATTTGTTGAAGCTTTCTTT.

The J gene is TRBJ1-6, the V gene TRBV4-3; tentatively, D is TRBD1 (5 bases). V was trimmed by 1 base and J by 10 bases, leaving 11 bases between them. Germline V gene lookup returns CDR1 LGHNA and CDR2 YSLEER. This CDR3 comprises 14 residues. CDR3 residues: CASSQGGRGSPLHF. As DNA, the CDR3 is TGCGCCAGCAGCCAAGGGGGAAGGGGCTCACCCCTCCACTTT.

V is TRBV6-5 and J is TRBJ2-7, with 12 positions matching TRBD1. This CDR3 spans 15 amino acids. Germline V lookup: CDR1 MNHEY, CDR2 SVGAGI. V shed 2 bases and J 3 bases; nucleotides not matched to a gene: 2. CDR3 bases: TGTGCCAGCAGTTACCGGGACAGGGGGCACTACGAGCAGTACTTC. Its protein product is CASSYRDRGHYEQYF.

The chain links TRBV5-1 to TRBJ2-1; D tentatively fits TRBD1 or TRBD2 (5 bases each). The CDR3 runs to 13 residues. V shed 4 bases and J shed 5 bases, with 10 bases lying between them. The germline CDR1 and CDR2 sequences are SGHRS and YFSETQ. The CDR3 bases are TGCGCCAGCAGCCCTGGGGGAGACAATGAGCAGTTCTTC. Its protein is CASSPGGDNEQFF.

V usage is TRBV7-2 and J usage is TRBJ2-1; D gene unclear. The CDR3 has 12 amino acids. The V and J ends lost 5 bases and 9 bases respectively, with 11 bases between them. Germline lookup yields CDR1 SGHTA and CDR2 FQGNSA. This CDR3 reads CASSAQRTEQFF. The CDR3 nucleotides are TGTGCCAGCAGCGCGCAAAGGACTGAGCAGTTCTTC.